The clone carrying this TCR beta chain was seen a few times. As yet, its antigen is unknown. Germline V gene lookup returns CDR1 DFQATT and CDR2 SNEGSKA (reference sequence). The CDR3 is 14 amino acids. The ends lost 1 base at V and 4 bases at J; junction bases unmatched: 2. The TCRbeta library was prepared with unique molecular identifiers. Via MiXCR, TCRdb re-called the PCR reads, giving one row per CDR3 protein. The sample yields hundreds of thousands of distinct CDR3 sequences, under 20% seen once. The data derive from a study of T-cell reconstitution after alpha-beta-depleted transplantation in children. Regarding the study as a whole: Where some patients showed high TCRbeta diversity at day 60, it came from recipient T cells and thymic progenitors that had survived. Fresh T-cell production supplied most of the T-cell counts and diversity seen one year after transplant.

The sample consisted of PBMCs, mostly from graft donor cells, taken 360 days after TCRalphabeta/CD19-depleted stem cell transplant. V and J are TRBV20-1 and TRBJ2-2; 8 nucleotides align to TRBD2. This clonotype was sampled from a boy in the first two years of life who had a stem cell transplant for Wiskott-Aldrich syndrome, so the T cells may come from the graft donor. The CDR3 sequence is CSARAGRATGELFF. CDR3 sequence (DNA): TGCAGTGCTAGAGCCGGGAGGGCCACCGGGGAGCTGTTTTTT.